Each of the 13 T cell receptor beta chains below was sequenced from the same sample in a study of human thymus T cells. Assay used: immunoSEQ multiplex PCR; TCRdb lists only in-frame clones, some missing. In the table there are around 130,000 clones, around 94% of which are singletons. Resections from corrective heart surgery provided thymus tissue. Sequenced: thymus tissue. The receptors derive from a boy in the first two years of life with a congenital heart defect but otherwise immunologically healthy.

This rearrangement joins TRBV9 to TRBJ1-2, with unresolved D. Germline V gives CDR1 SGDLS, CDR2 YYNGEE. This CDR3 contains 13 residues. V shed 4 bases and J shed 4 bases, with 11 bases lying between them. Here the CDR3 reads CASSPGTLYGYTF. The CDR3 DNA sequence: TGTGCCAGCAGCCCCGGAACCCTCTATGGCTACACCTTC.

This rearrangement joins TRBV9 to TRBJ2-5; 12 nucleotides agree with TRBD1. The V and J ends lost 6 bases and 4 bases, in that order; junction bases with no gene match: 10. The CDR3 totals 16 residues. Looked up from germline, CDR1 is SGDLS and CDR2 is YYNGEE. CDR3 loop: CASTDRDRGRVETQYF. DNA of the CDR3: TGTGCCAGCACCGACCGGGACAGGGGGCGGGTAGAGACCCAGTACTTC.

The chain couples TRBV28 to TRBJ2-7; maybe TRBD1 (5 bases). The V gene's germline CDR1 is MDHEN and CDR2 SYDVKM. Deletions cut 6 bases from V and 6 bases from J, with 9 bases between. This CDR3 contains 11 residues. CDR3 nucleotide sequence: TGTGCCAGCAGCGACAGAGTCGAGCAGTACTTC. This sequence encodes CASSDRVEQYF.

With regard to this clone: An end of the junction does not agree with germline; a read error may underlie this. V gene TRBV7-2 combines with J gene TRBJ1-1, with a possible D match to TRBD1 (5 bases). CDR1 is SGHTA, CDR2 FQGNSA, per germline. CDR3 length: 14 residues. CDR3 amino acids: CASTLIRRGTEAFF. The CDR3 DNA reads TGTGCCAGCACCTTAATCCGGAGGGGCACTGAAGCTTTCTTT.

The gene calls are TRBV27 and TRBJ1-2; D is ambiguous. Looked up from germline, CDR1 is MNHEY and CDR2 is SMNVEV (reference sequence). With 3 bases removed from V and 4 bases from J, the gap between germline ends came to 12 bases. The CDR3 runs 14 residues. The CDR3: CASSFSGEGYGYTF. In nucleotides, the CDR3 is TGTGCCAGCAGTTTCTCCGGGGAGGGCTATGGCTACACCTTC.

J is TRBJ1-5 and V is TRBV5-6, with TRBD1 matching 8 bases. From germline, CDR1 is SGHDT and CDR2 YYEEEE. This CDR3 has 13 amino acids. With V trimmed by 4 bases and J by 4 bases, 1 base remained unmatched. CDR3 protein: CASSRTGNQPQHF. For the CDR3, the DNA is TGTGCCAGCAGCCGGACAGGGAATCAGCCCCAGCATTTT.

The chain couples TRBV7-2 to TRBJ1-6; 8 positions match TRBD1. The ends lost 2 bases at V and 7 bases at J; junction bases unmatched: 4. Looked up from germline, CDR1 is SGHTA and CDR2 is FQGNSA. The CDR3 contains 15 residues. CDR3 protein: CASSLYTGGNSPLHF. In nucleotides, the CDR3 is TGTGCCAGCAGCTTATATACAGGGGGGAATTCACCCCTCCACTTT.

CDR3 loop: CASRDLAALPNEQFF. Here the CDR3 DNA reads TGTGCCAGCAGGGACCTAGCGGCCCTCCCCAATGAGCAGTTCTTC. The J gene is TRBJ2-1, the V gene TRBV2; TRBD2 aligns across 7 bases. There are 15 residues in the CDR3. The germline V gene has CDR1 SNHLY and CDR2 FYNNEI. J lost 6 bases, V lost 6 bases, and 11 bases had no gene match.

The V and J genes are TRBV27 and TRBJ2-2; TRBD1 might be the D (6 bases). The CDR3 is 15 residues long. From germline, CDR1 is MNHEY and CDR2 SMNVEV (reference sequence). The ends were cut back, 2 bases at V and 1 base at J, with 8 bases in the middle. CDR3 in DNA: TGTGCCAGCAGTTTAGCAGGGGTGAACACCGGGGAGCTGTTTTTT. The encoded protein is CASSLAGVNTGELFF.

V usage is TRBV6-5 and J usage is TRBJ1-6, with D maybe TRBD1 (6 bases). The V end lost 2 bases, the J end lost 3 bases, and 11 bases lay between the germline ends. Germline V gene data show CDR1 as MNHEY and CDR2 as SVGAGI. The CDR3 is 16 amino acids. CDR3 protein: CASSYRSGVYNSPLHF. CDR3 DNA sequence: TGTGCCAGCAGTTACAGATCAGGGGTCTATAATTCACCCCTCCACTTT.

The chain recombines TRBV18 with TRBJ2-7; D unclear. Trimming shortened V by 2 bases and J by 5 bases, and 7 bases separated the two germline ends. From germline, CDR1 is KGHSH and CDR2 LQKENI. The CDR3 runs to 12 residues. The CDR3 here is CASSPGPDEQYF. In nucleotides, the CDR3 is TGTGCCAGCTCACCAGGGCCGGACGAGCAGTACTTC.

The J gene is TRBJ2-2, the V gene TRBV5-4; D unresolved. Trimming removed 0 bases at V and 0 bases at J, with 6 bases between. Germline V gene data show CDR1 as SGHNT and CDR2 as YYREEE (reference sequence). CDR3 length: 15 residues. Here the CDR3 DNA reads TGTGCCAGCAGCTTGGACAGCCCGAACACCGGGGAGCTGTTTTTT. It translates to CASSLDSPNTGELFF.

The chain is built from TRBV5-1 and TRBJ1-2; 7 bases are shared with TRBD1. The V segment lost 1 base and the J segment 3 bases; nucleotides outside the gene matches: 12. The CDR3 length is 17 residues. Germline CDR1 SGHRS, CDR2 YFSETQ. The CDR3 reads CASSLTGQLQTYYGYTF. CDR3 DNA: TGCGCCAGCAGCTTGACGGGACAGCTTCAAACCTACTATGGCTACACCTTC.